The next 26 T cell receptor beta chains were all read from a single sample in a study of control samples from healthy donors and cancer patients. Repertoires were generated with immunoSEQ multiplex PCR, while TCRdb's copy carries only in-frame clones and drops some. The sample gives roughly 190,000 clones, over 80% of which show up once; 1.8% is in the top ten. The source material was blood. The receptors stem from a man aged 25 to 45 in good health.

The chain joins TRBV6-1 to TRBJ2-7, with D possibly called TRBD1 or TRBD2 (5 bases each). V dropped 3 bases and J dropped 5 bases, with 14 bases sitting between them. The length of the CDR3 is 14 residues. Per germline, CDR1 MNHNS and CDR2 SASEGT. Here the CDR3 DNA reads TGTGCCAGCAGTGATTGGCCCTGGGGACACGAGCAGTACTTC. Encoded protein: CASSDWPWGHEQYF.

The genes are TRBV11-3 and TRBJ1-6; no reliable D call. Trimming removed 3 bases from V and 5 bases from J, with 2 bases in between. This CDR3 is built from 12 residues. The germline V gene has CDR1 SGHNT and CDR2 YENEEA. The CDR3 region has the DNA TGTGCCAGCAGCTTCGATAATTCACCCCTCCACTTT. It is translated as CASSFDNSPLHF. Supplemented by reference TRBV11-3 and TRBJ1-6, the full variable domain reads EAGVVQSPRYKIIEKKQPVAFWCNPISGHNTLYWYLQNLGQGPELLIRYENEEAVDDSQLPKDRFSAERLKGVDSTLKIQPAELGDSAVYLCASSFDNSPLHFGNGTRLTVT.

V gene TRBV5-4 combines with J gene TRBJ1-5; no definite D call. This CDR3 has 17 residues. The V end was cut by 3 bases, the J end by 5 bases, with 21 bases between. Germline V gene data show CDR1 as SGHNT and CDR2 as YYREEE (reference sequence). The CDR3 spells CASSWVPGHGVDQPQHF. The CDR3 nucleotides are TGTGCCAGCAGCTGGGTTCCGGGCCACGGGGTAGATCAGCCCCAGCATTTT.

The CDR3 coding sequence is TGTGCCAGCAGCTTGAGCAATGAGCAGTTCTTC. Its translation: CASSLSNEQFF. The genes are TRBV11-2 and TRBJ2-1; D unclear. CDR1 and CDR2 from the germline V gene are SGHAT and FQNNGV. The ends were cut back, 3 bases at V and 6 bases at J, with 3 bases in the middle. CDR3 length equals 11 residues.

This sequence joins TRBV21-1 and TRBJ1-5; the table gives TRBD1 as D, unverified against the DNA. TRBV21-1 is annotated as a pseudogene. There are 13 residues in the CDR3. CDR3 amino acids: CARGQSSNQPQHF. CDR3 nucleotides: TGTGCCAGGGGACAAAGTAGCAATCAGCCCCAGCATTTT.

Of note for this clone: The sample holds other DNA sequences that translate to the same CDR3. J is TRBJ2-5 and V is TRBV18; unclear D gene. V shed 2 bases and J shed 2 bases, with 6 bases lying between them. The CDR3 length is 13 residues. CDR1 KGHSH and CDR2 LQKENI come from the germline V gene. CDR3 amino acids: CASSPGLQETQYF. Written as DNA, the CDR3 is TGTGCCAGCTCACCAGGCCTACAAGAGACCCAGTACTTC.

This chain joins TRBV6-5 and TRBJ1-2; D unresolved. This CDR3 contains 14 residues. Germline CDR1 reads MNHEY; CDR2 reads SVGAGI. V lost 6 bases, J lost 0 bases, and 11 bases lay in between. The CDR3 protein is CASRRTIPNYGYTF. Written as DNA, the CDR3 is TGTGCCAGCAGGAGGACCATACCTAACTATGGCTACACCTTC.

The chain joins TRBV6-5 to TRBJ1-6; D might be TRBD1 (6 bases). The V gene lost 6 bases and the J gene lost 10 bases, with 13 bases spanning the gap. Germline-derived CDR1 and CDR2 are MNHEY and SVGAGI. The CDR3 has 13 residues. CDR3 bases: TGTGCCAGCAGGACAGGAATAGGATCACCCCTCCACTTT. It translates to CASRTGIGSPLHF.

This clone was detected once. This chain uses TRBV7-3 with TRBJ1-5; weak D call: TRBD1 (6 bases). Trimming stripped 0 bases from V and 6 bases from J, with 9 bases between. Per the germline V gene, CDR1 is SGHTA and CDR2 is FQGTGA. CDR3 size: 14 residues. CDR3 loop: CASSLTGGGQPQHF. CDR3 DNA: TGTGCCAGCAGCTTAACAGGGGGTGGTCAGCCCCAGCATTTT.

The chain recombines TRBV18 with TRBJ2-1; TRBD1 agrees at 8 bases. Per germline, CDR1 KGHSH and CDR2 LQKENI. CDR3 length equals 15 residues. V gave up 2 bases and J gave up 6 bases; unmatched junction bases: 6. DNA for the CDR3: TGTGCCAGCTCACCATGGCAGGGGGCTGGCAATGAGCAGTTCTTC. Its translation is CASSPWQGAGNEQFF.

This rearrangement joins TRBV7-8 to TRBJ1-5, with TRBD1 as a possible D gene (5 bases). CDR3 size: 14 residues. The germline V and J ends were trimmed by 1 base and 5 bases, with 9 bases remaining between them. CDR1 SGHVS and CDR2 FQNEAQ come from the germline V gene. CDR3 protein: CASSLGGGHQPQHF. The CDR3 DNA is TGTGCCAGCAGCTTAGGGGGGGGTCATCAGCCCCAGCATTTT.

The gene calls are TRBV4-1 and TRBJ2-1; D unclear. The germline V and J ends were trimmed by 0 bases and 4 bases, with 13 bases remaining between them. This CDR3 is 16 amino acids long. Germline-derived CDR1 and CDR2 are MGHRA and YSYEKL. The chain's CDR3 is CASSQEATVGYNEQFF. The CDR3 bases are TGCGCCAGCAGCCAAGAGGCTACGGTTGGGTACAATGAGCAGTTCTTC.

The chain employs TRBV5-1 and TRBJ2-2; D possibly corresponds to TRBD1 (6 bases). V was cut by 0 bases and J by 0 bases, with 12 bases left in between. Per the germline V gene, CDR1 is SGHRS and CDR2 is YFSETQ. The CDR3 covers 17 residues. CDR3 nucleotide sequence: TGCGCCAGCAGCTTGGCGGCAGGGGTCGCGAACACCGGGGAGCTGTTTTTT. It encodes CASSLAAGVANTGELFF.

The chain combines TRBV7-2 with TRBJ2-7; 8 positions agree with TRBD1. Germline CDR1 SGHTA, CDR2 FQGNSA. CDR3 length: 16 amino acids. With V trimmed by 2 bases and J by 5 bases, 11 bases remained unmatched. Here the CDR3 DNA reads TGTGCCAGCAGCTTATTGGCCGGACAGGGTAGTAACGAGCAGTACTTC. Its translation: CASSLLAGQGSNEQYF.

The gene calls are TRBV6-4 and TRBJ1-5; 7 bases line up with TRBD1. V dropped 5 bases and J dropped 0; count of bases not matched to a gene: 7. The CDR3 runs 16 residues. Per germline, CDR1 MRHNA and CDR2 SNTAGT. CDR3 nucleotide sequence: TGTGCCAGCAGTAAACCGGGACAGATTAGCAATCAGCCCCAGCATTTT. Its translation: CASSKPGQISNQPQHF.

J is TRBJ2-3 and V is TRBV5-1; D is unresolved. Germline assignment: CDR1 SGHRS and CDR2 YFSETQ. The CDR3 spans 15 residues. V gave up 0 bases and J gave up 0 bases, with 8 bases separating them. Written as DNA, the CDR3 is TGCGCCAGCAGCTTGGTTGGCGGTAGCACAGATACGCAGTATTTT. Amino acid sequence: CASSLVGGSTDTQYF.

J is TRBJ2-2 and V is TRBV5-6, with D maybe TRBD1 (5 bases). V was trimmed by 4 bases and J by 6 bases, leaving 10 bases between them. Germline V gives CDR1 SGHDT, CDR2 YYEEEE. CDR3 length: 13 amino acids. DNA for the CDR3: TGTGCCAGCAGCCCTGGGGCATCCGGGGAGCTGTTTTTT. Translated, it gives CASSPGASGELFF.

J is TRBJ2-6 and V is TRBV7-9, with no clear D. This CDR3 has 15 amino acids. The V gene's germline CDR1 is SEHNR and CDR2 FQNEAQ (reference sequence). V lost 5 bases and J lost 0, with 8 bases in between. CDR3: CASSRRSSGANVLTF. As DNA, the CDR3 is TGTGCCAGCAGCCGACGGAGCTCTGGGGCCAACGTCCTGACTTTC.

The V and J genes are TRBV15 and TRBJ1-5, with D tentatively TRBD1 (5 bases). The germline V and J ends were trimmed by 0 bases and 7 bases, with 10 bases remaining between them. Per the germline V gene, CDR1 is LNHNV and CDR2 is YYDKDF (reference sequence). The length of the CDR3 is 14 residues. CDR3 sequence: CATSRDKGPQPQHF. The CDR3, as DNA: TGTGCCACCAGCAGAGATAAGGGGCCCCAGCCCCAGCATTTT. The variable domain in full, completed from reference TRBV15 and TRBJ1-5, reads DAMVIQNPRYQVTQFGKPVTLSCSQTLNHNVMYWYQQKSSQAPKLLFHYYDKDFNNEADTPDNFQSRRPNTSFCFLDIRSPGLGDTAMYLCATSRDKGPQPQHFGDGTRLSIL.

As regards this clone: Relative to the germline gene, one junction end is altered; a read error may explain this. The chain has TRBV5-1 and TRBJ1-1; no definite D call. The CDR3 extends over 14 amino acids. The germline gives CDR1 SGHRS, CDR2 YFSETQ. This CDR3 is CASSATSSKPLREF. CDR3 coding DNA: TGCGCCAGCAGCGCAACGTCGAGCAAACCCCTACGAGAGTTT.

This rearrangement joins TRBV6-1 to TRBJ1-2, with a weak D call TRBD1 (6 bases). Germline V gene sequence: CDR1 MNHNS, CDR2 SASEGT. The CDR3 is 14 amino acids. With 1 base removed from V and 8 bases from J, the gap between germline ends came to 14 bases. The chain's CDR3 is CASSEGGRSSGYTF. The CDR3 DNA reads as TGTGCCAGCAGTGAAGGGGGGCGTAGTAGCGGCTACACCTTC.

The chain carries TRBV21-1 and TRBJ2-6; no check of the table's D call, TRBD1, against the DNA was made. TRBV21-1 is marked as a pseudogene. The CDR3 is 19 residues long. The CDR3 is CASSSIQGVISSGANVLTF. CDR3 sequence (DNA): TGTGCCAGCAGCTCAATACAGGGAGTTATTAGCTCTGGGGCCAACGTCCTGACTTTC.

The V and J genes are TRBV15 and TRBJ2-1; D may be TRBD1 (6 bases). In germline, CDR1 is LNHNV, CDR2 YYDKDF (reference sequence). V lost 4 bases and J 0 bases, leaving 10 bases between the germline ends. CDR3 length: 15 residues. The CDR3 coding sequence is TGTGCCACCAGCATAGGACAGAGCTCCTACAATGAGCAGTTCTTC. Translated: CATSIGQSSYNEQFF.

This chain joins TRBV3-1 (or the pseudogene TRBV3-2) and TRBJ2-3, with a tentative D call TRBD1 (5 bases). Trimming took 5 bases from V and 3 from J, leaving 18 bases between them. The germline V gene has CDR1 LGHDT and CDR2 YNNKEL (reference sequence). The CDR3 is made up of 16 amino acids. The CDR3: CASSSPKGYPTDTQYF. CDR3 sequence (DNA): TGTGCCAGCAGCTCCCCAAAGGGGTATCCGACAGATACGCAGTATTTT.

This clone appeared a single time. The J gene is TRBJ1-1, the V gene TRBV25-1, with D maybe TRBD1 (5 bases). The germline V gene has CDR1 MGHDK and CDR2 SYGVNS. The CDR3 loop spans 16 amino acids. V was pared by 3 bases and J by 3 bases, with 17 bases between. CDR3 DNA sequence: TGTGCCAGCAGTGAGACACTCCTAAGGGGTGACACTGAAGCTTTCTTT. Translating it yields CASSETLLRGDTEAFF.

This clone was recorded only once. The J gene is TRBJ1-2, the V gene TRBV5-5; 9 nucleotides align to TRBD1. J gave up 3 bases and V 4 bases, and 10 bases lay outside the gene matches. The CDR3 length is 16 residues. Germline V gene sequence: CDR1 SGHKS, CDR2 YYEKEE (reference sequence). The CDR3 region is CASSRDVGTGYYGYTF. The CDR3 DNA reads as TGTGCCAGCAGCCGAGACGTCGGGACAGGGTACTATGGCTACACCTTC.